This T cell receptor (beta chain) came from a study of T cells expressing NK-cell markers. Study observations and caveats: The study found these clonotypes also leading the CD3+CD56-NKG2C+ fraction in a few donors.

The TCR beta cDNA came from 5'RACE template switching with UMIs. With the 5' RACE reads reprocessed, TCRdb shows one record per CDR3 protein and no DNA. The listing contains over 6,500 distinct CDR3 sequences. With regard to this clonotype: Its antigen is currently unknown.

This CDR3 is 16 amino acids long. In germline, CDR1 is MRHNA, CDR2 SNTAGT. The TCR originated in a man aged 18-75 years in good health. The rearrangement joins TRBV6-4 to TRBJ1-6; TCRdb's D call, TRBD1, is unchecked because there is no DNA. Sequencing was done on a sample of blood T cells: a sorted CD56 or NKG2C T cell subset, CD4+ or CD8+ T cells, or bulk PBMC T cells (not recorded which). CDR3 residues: CASSDGTGTGGSPLHF.